These 20 T cell receptor beta chains came from one sample sequenced in a study of persistence of HIV-infected CD4 T cells. The libraries were made with immunoSEQ version 4 in survey mode. Clones were sequenced by immunoSEQ multiplex PCR, and TCRdb holds only the in-frame ones, with some missing. The profile covers about 40,000 clones, with roughly 80% appearing a single time and approximately 1.6% taken by the ten largest. These TCRs are of unknown antigen specificity. Lysates of CMV-infected fibroblasts at approximately 9.4 ug/mL stimulated these cells. CD40L/CD69 double-negative CD45RO-high memory CD4+ T cells were collected. Sequenced here: CD4+ T cells sorted from PBMCs after approximately 19-hour stimulation, sampled from a patient who received antiretroviral therapy. The receptors originated from an adult man with HIV who was CMV-seropositive.

The chain is built from TRBV7-9 and TRBJ2-3; 10 nucleotides line up with TRBD1. CDR1 is SEHNR, CDR2 FQNEAQ, per germline (reference sequence). V gave up 7 bases and J gave up 8 bases; unmatched junction bases: 6. The CDR3 length is 13 residues. The DNA of the CDR3 is TGTGCCAGCACCGGGACAGGGGCTTTTACGCAGTATTTT. Its protein product is CASTGTGAFTQYF.

This chain links TRBV7-9 with TRBJ2-3; 13 nucleotides match TRBD2. CDR3 size: 16 residues. Germline values: CDR1 SEHNR, CDR2 FQNEAQ (reference sequence). The V gene end was trimmed by 5 bases and the J gene end by 8 bases; junction bases not matched to a gene: 10. The DNA of the CDR3 is TGTGCCAGCAGCCCTGGACTAGCGGGGGCCGTGGGTACGCAGTATTTT. Its translation is CASSPGLAGAVGTQYF.

This chain connects TRBV5-1 to TRBJ2-1; D might be TRBD1 or TRBD2, each matching 5 bases. V was clipped by 4 bases and J by 9 bases, with 11 bases between them. CDR3 size: 12 residues. Per germline, CDR1 SGHRS and CDR2 YFSETQ. The CDR3 loop is CASSHRDGEQFF. CDR3 coding DNA: TGCGCCAGCAGCCACCGGGACGGTGAGCAGTTCTTC.

The V gene is TRBV24-1, the J gene TRBJ2-6, with D possibly called TRBD1 or TRBD2 (5 bases each). The CDR3 contains 17 residues. Trimming pared 4 bases from V and 2 bases from J, leaving 14 bases between. The germline CDR1 and CDR2 sequences are KGHDR and SFDVKD. The CDR3 sequence is CATSDARVSAGANVLTF. CDR3 nucleotides: TGTGCCACCAGTGACGCCAGGGTTAGCGCTGGGGCCAACGTCCTGACTTTC.

This clone appeared a few times. This chain connects TRBV7-9 to TRBJ1-1; possibly TRBD1 for D (5 bases). Trimming stripped 5 bases from V and 5 bases from J, with 18 bases between. This CDR3 is 15 amino acids long. Germline V lookup: CDR1 SEHNR, CDR2 FQNEAQ (reference sequence). The CDR3 is CASSLIRGKGTEAFF. The CDR3 region has the DNA TGTGCCAGCAGCCTAATACGGGGGAAGGGTACTGAAGCTTTCTTT. Full variable domain (rest looked up from reference TRBV7-9 and TRBJ1-1): DTGVSQNPRHKITKRGQNVTFRCDPISEHNRLYWYRQTLGQGPEFLTYFQNEAQLEKSRLLSDRFSAERPKGSFSTLEIQRTEQGDSAMYLCASSLIRGKGTEAFFGQGTRLTVV.

CDR3 sequence: CASSWADTQYF. In nucleotides, the CDR3 is TGTGCCAGCAGCTGGGCAGATACGCAGTATTTT. The chain joins TRBV5-6 to TRBJ2-3, with unresolved D. CDR3 length: 11 amino acids. With 3 bases removed from V and 4 bases from J, the gap between germline ends came to 3 bases. Germline CDR1 SGHDT, CDR2 YYEEEE.

This rearrangement joins TRBV11-3 to TRBJ2-6; D remains ambiguous. The CDR3 totals 12 residues. The germline V and J ends were trimmed by 5 bases and 9 bases, with 8 bases remaining between them. Germline CDR1 reads SGHNT; CDR2 reads YENEEA. In nucleotides, the CDR3 is TGTGCCAGCAGCGGACCGAGCAACGTCCTGACTTTC. Residues: CASSGPSNVLTF.

The chain uses TRBV19 and TRBJ1-6; D is uncertain. Looked up from germline, CDR1 is LNHDA and CDR2 is SQIVND (reference sequence). The V end was cut by 6 bases, the J end by 0 bases, with 6 bases between. This CDR3 is built from 14 residues. The DNA for the CDR3 is TGTGCCAGTAGGATAAGCTCCTATAATTCACCCCTCCACTTT. This codes for CASRISSYNSPLHF. Full variable domain (remainder filled in from reference TRBV19 and TRBJ1-6): DGGITQSPKYLFRKEGQNVTLSCEQNLNHDAMYWYRQDPGQGLRLIYYSQIVNDFQKGDIAEGYSVSREKKESFPLTVTSAQKNPTAFYLCASRISSYNSPLHFGNGTRLTVT.

This clone was detected a few times. This rearrangement joins TRBV10-3 to TRBJ2-7, with D perhaps TRBD1 (5 bases). Germline-derived CDR1 and CDR2 are ENHRY and SYGVKD. V was cut by 0 bases and J by 3 bases, with 15 bases left in between. This CDR3 has 16 residues. The CDR3 region has the DNA TGTGCCATCAGTGAGTCAAGTGGGCAGGGAAACTACGAGCAGTACTTC. Translated, it gives CAISESSGQGNYEQYF.

This clone was seen only a few times. The chain uses TRBV9 and TRBJ1-2; D is unclear. Trimming removed 4 bases from V and 1 base from J, with 17 bases in between. Germline loops: CDR1 SGDLS, CDR2 YYNGEE. The CDR3 runs 16 residues. CDR3 sequence: CASSPQRVGINYGYTF. CDR3 bases: TGTGCCAGCAGCCCCCAGAGGGTTGGGATTAACTATGGCTACACCTTC.

This clone showed up just once. This rearrangement joins TRBV18 to TRBJ2-7, with 9 bases that match TRBD1. The CDR3 runs 15 residues. Germline trimming cut 6 bases from V and 3 bases from J; bases unmatched to any gene: 9. Germline values: CDR1 KGHSH, CDR2 LQKENI. CDR3 sequence reads: CASSLTGTGIYEQYF. The CDR3 region has the DNA TGTGCCAGCTCTCTTACCGGGACAGGGATCTACGAGCAGTACTTC.

This chain connects TRBV5-6 to TRBJ2-3; D is perhaps TRBD2 (5 bases). The V gene's germline CDR1 is SGHDT and CDR2 YYEEEE. Trimming took off 4 bases at V and 6 bases at J, with 18 bases between the two ends. CDR3 size: 15 residues. CDR3 region: CASSPLPAPGDTQYF. CDR3 DNA: TGTGCCAGCAGCCCCCTCCCGGCCCCGGGGGATACGCAGTATTTT.

The chain has TRBV5-1 and TRBJ2-2, with 9 bases lining up with TRBD1. Germline V gene sequence: CDR1 SGHRS, CDR2 YFSETQ. The CDR3 consists of 18 residues. Germline trimming cut 3 bases from V and 0 bases from J; bases unmatched to any gene: 9. CDR3 sequence: CASSSAYWTGANTGELFF. Here the CDR3 DNA reads TGCGCCAGCAGCTCGGCCTACTGGACAGGGGCGAACACCGGGGAGCTGTTTTTT.

The chain uses TRBV6-5 and TRBJ2-7; the D call may be TRBD1 or TRBD2 (5 bases each). V was shortened by 8 bases and J by 2 bases, with 19 bases between the two germline ends. The CDR3 runs to 15 residues. Germline assignment: CDR1 MNHEY and CDR2 SVGAGI. CDR3: CASLRDVSGTYEQYF. The CDR3 coding sequence is TGTGCCAGCCTACGGGACGTTAGTGGGACCTACGAGCAGTACTTC.

The chain uses TRBV7-2 and TRBJ1-3, with unresolved D. Germline V gene sequence: CDR1 SGHTA, CDR2 FQGNSA. The CDR3 runs to 16 residues. The V end lost 10 bases, the J end lost 0 bases, and 19 bases lay between the germline ends. In DNA, the CDR3 is TGTGCCAACTCCCCCCCCCTGGGAGCCTCTGGAAACACCATATATTTT. This codes for CANSPPLGASGNTIYF.

The CDR3 protein is CASSSIAGGPLINEQFF. As DNA, the CDR3 is TGTGCCAGCAGTTCGATAGCGGGGGGACCCCTGATCAATGAGCAGTTCTTC. The gene calls are TRBV28 and TRBJ2-1; 10 nucleotides match TRBD2. Per the germline V gene, CDR1 is MDHEN and CDR2 is SYDVKM. The CDR3 is made up of 17 amino acids. Trimming at V came to 4 bases and at J to 6 bases, leaving 12 bases not matched to a gene.

The chain uses TRBV7-9 and TRBJ2-3; D is ambiguous. This CDR3 contains 14 residues. Germline V lookup: CDR1 SEHNR, CDR2 FQNEAQ (reference sequence). V was cut by 6 bases and J by 6 bases, with 16 bases left in between. The CDR3 here is CASRSQVGWDTQYF. DNA of the CDR3: TGTGCCAGCAGGTCCCAGGTGGGGTGGGATACGCAGTATTTT.

Concerning this clone: Other DNA sequences in the sample encode the same CDR3. The CDR3 spells CSARGQEKLFF. Written as DNA, the CDR3 is TGCAGTGCTAGAGGACAGGAAAAACTGTTTTTT. J is TRBJ1-4 and V is TRBV20-1, with D perhaps TRBD1 (5 bases). Trimming took off 1 base at V and 8 bases at J, with 5 bases between the two ends. Germline V CDR1 and CDR2: DFQATT, SNEGSKA (reference sequence). This CDR3 has 11 amino acids.

This clone was observed once. This rearrangement joins TRBV30 to TRBJ1-1; D is undetermined. CDR1 and CDR2 (germline): GTSNPN, SVGIG (reference sequence). This CDR3 comprises 14 residues. V was shortened by 5 bases and J by 1 base, with 14 bases between the two germline ends. The CDR3 loop reads CAWQSNRRNTEAFF. The DNA for the CDR3 is TGTGCCTGGCAATCCAACAGACGGAACACTGAAGCTTTCTTT. Looking up the rest from reference TRBV30 and TRBJ1-1 gives the full variable domain: SQTIHQWPATLVQPVGSPLSLECTVEGTSNPNLYWYRQAAGRGLQLLFYSVGIGQISSEVPQNLSASRPQDRQFILSSKKLLLSDSGFYLCAWQSNRRNTEAFFGQGTRLTVV.

V is TRBV7-9 and J is TRBJ1-2, with 11 bases matching TRBD1. Germline assignment: CDR1 SEHNR and CDR2 FQNEAQ (reference sequence). Trimming at V came to 5 bases and at J to 2 bases, leaving 7 bases not matched to a gene. CDR3 size: 16 residues. Here the CDR3 DNA reads TGTGCCAGCAGCCCGGGGACAGGGGGTTTAAACTATGGCTACACCTTC. Translated: CASSPGTGGLNYGYTF.